This passage covers 24 T cell receptor beta chains from one sample sequenced in a study of tumour-infiltrating T cells in Burkitt lymphoma. This table comes from immunoSEQ multiplex PCR, and its TCRdb copy is limited to in-frame clones, with some not included. This repertoire shows 3,700 or so clones, over 15% found once; its top ten account for roughly 1.3%. The sequencing input was tumor tissue. These receptors were collected from a human donor with Burkitt lymphoma.

The CDR3 spells CASRAQGSMNTEAFF. In DNA, the CDR3 is TGTGCCAGCAGGGCGCAGGGGTCAATGAACACTGAAGCTTTCTTT. V and J are TRBV6-5 and TRBJ1-1; D may be TRBD1 (6 bases). The V gene's germline CDR1 is MNHEY and CDR2 SVGAGI. The CDR3 sequence is 15 residues long. The V gene lost 6 bases and the J gene lost 0 bases, with 14 bases spanning the gap.

This clone was found a few times. The J gene is TRBJ2-1, the V gene TRBV19; 8 bases align to TRBD2. Germline loops: CDR1 LNHDA, CDR2 SQIVND (reference sequence). The CDR3 totals 16 residues. V dropped 4 bases and J dropped 5; count of bases not matched to a gene: 10. The CDR3 is CASSTLAGRSHNEQFF. The CDR3 DNA is TGTGCCAGTAGTACTTTAGCGGGGAGGAGCCACAATGAGCAGTTCTTC.

This clone was seen a handful of times. The chain links TRBV27 to TRBJ2-1; 12 bases align to TRBD2. V was clipped by 3 bases and J by 4 bases; unmatched bases: 4. Germline V gives CDR1 MNHEY, CDR2 SMNVEV (reference sequence). The CDR3 totals 16 residues. CDR3 DNA: TGTGCCAGCAGTTTCCCTCTAGCGGGAGGGTACAATGAGCAGTTCTTC. Encoded protein: CASSFPLAGGYNEQFF.

This clone has more than one count but fewer than ten. This chain links TRBV28 with TRBJ2-7; D not certain. Germline V gives CDR1 MDHEN, CDR2 SYDVKM. The CDR3 is made up of 15 amino acids. The V end lost 2 bases, the J end lost 4 bases, and 15 bases lay between the germline ends. DNA of the CDR3: TGTGCCAGCAGTTTAAGTGGGTCCCACGTGTACGAGCAGTACTTC. Protein product: CASSLSGSHVYEQYF.

The chain is built from TRBV2 and TRBJ1-1; TRBD1 agrees at 7 bases. There are 13 residues in the CDR3. Germline values: CDR1 SNHLY, CDR2 FYNNEI. Germline trimming cut 8 bases from V and 3 bases from J; bases unmatched to any gene: 6. CDR3: CASHITGDTEAFF. DNA for the CDR3: TGTGCCAGCCACATAACAGGGGACACTGAAGCTTTCTTT.

The genes are TRBV9 and TRBJ1-2; D might be TRBD1 (6 bases). Per the germline V gene, CDR1 is SGDLS and CDR2 is YYNGEE. This CDR3 comprises 14 residues. Trimming took 3 bases from V and 8 from J, leaving 17 bases between them. The CDR3 DNA follows: TGTGCCAGCAGCGCGACAGAAACAGGGAGCGGCTACACCTTC. Translation: CASSATETGSGYTF.

This clone was counted only a few times. The chain joins TRBV9 to TRBJ2-1; 8 nucleotides align to TRBD2. Per the germline V gene, CDR1 is SGDLS and CDR2 is YYNGEE. The V segment lost 2 bases and the J segment 7 bases; nucleotides outside the gene matches: 2. This CDR3 spans 13 amino acids. The CDR3 protein is CASSVGTSNEQFF. The CDR3 DNA follows: TGTGCCAGCAGCGTTGGGACTAGTAATGAGCAGTTCTTC.

V gene TRBV27 combines with J gene TRBJ2-1; no clear D gene. V lost 4 bases and J 2 bases, leaving 15 bases between the germline ends. The CDR3 spans 16 residues. Germline V gene sequence: CDR1 MNHEY, CDR2 SMNVEV (reference sequence). This chain's CDR3 is CASSYVSYSTYNEQFF. The DNA of the CDR3 is TGTGCCAGCAGTTACGTATCGTACTCCACCTACAATGAGCAGTTCTTC.

The rearrangement links TRBV6-5 to TRBJ2-5; D remains ambiguous. CDR3 length equals 14 residues. Trimming removed 0 bases at V and 5 bases at J, with 10 bases between. CDR1 and CDR2 (germline): MNHEY, SVGAGI. The CDR3 sequence is CASSYSGKSETQYF. CDR3 nucleotides: TGTGCCAGCAGTTACTCGGGTAAAAGTGAGACCCAGTACTTC.

The chain carries TRBV5-8 and TRBJ2-5; 7 positions match TRBD1. Unmatched junction bases numbered 6, after V lost 8 bases and J lost 2 bases. The CDR3 has 13 residues. Germline V gives CDR1 SGHTS, CDR2 YDEGEE. This CDR3 is CARGKGQQETQYF. CDR3 DNA sequence: TGTGCCAGGGGTAAGGGACAGCAAGAGACCCAGTACTTC.

V is TRBV6-5 and J is TRBJ1-1; D unclear. The CDR3 sequence is 15 residues long. Germline CDR1 is MNHEY and CDR2 is SVGAGI. The germline V and J ends were trimmed by 0 bases and 1 base, with 9 bases remaining between them. This chain's CDR3 is CASSYSTPENTEAFF. The DNA for the CDR3 is TGTGCCAGCAGTTACTCGACCCCGGAGAACACTGAAGCTTTCTTT.

The chain uses TRBV6-5 and TRBJ2-7; 7 bases are shared with TRBD2. V trimming: 0 bases; J trimming: 2 bases; junction bases outside the gene matches: 7. The CDR3 is 16 residues long. The V gene's germline CDR1 is MNHEY and CDR2 SVGAGI. CDR3 region: CASSYSRTSSPYEQYF. CDR3 sequence (DNA): TGTGCCAGCAGTTACTCGAGGACTAGTTCCCCCTACGAGCAGTACTTC.

This clone was observed a handful of times. The rearrangement links TRBV7-6 to TRBJ1-2, with D tentatively TRBD1 (6 bases). The CDR3 sequence is 14 residues long. CDR1 is SGHVS and CDR2 is FNYEAQ in the germline V gene. Trimming removed 4 bases at V and 4 bases at J, with 13 bases between. The CDR3: CASSSGRTAYGYTF. The DNA for the CDR3 is TGTGCCAGCAGCTCAGGACGGACAGCCTATGGCTACACCTTC. The full variable domain, completed using reference TRBV7-6 and TRBJ1-2, is GAGVSQSPRYKVTKRGQDVALRCDPISGHVSLYWYRQALGQGPEFLTYFNYEAQQDKSGLPNDRFSAERPEGSISTLTIQRTEQRDSAMYRCASSSGRTAYGYTFGSGTRLTVV.

V usage is TRBV28 and J usage is TRBJ2-1, with TRBD1 as a possible D gene (6 bases). V was clipped by 2 bases and J by 10 bases, with 12 bases between them. CDR3 length equals 13 residues. Germline V gene data show CDR1 as MDHEN and CDR2 as SYDVKM. CDR3 DNA: TGTGCCAGCAGTTTAACCGACAGGAGAGAGCAGTTCTTC. As protein: CASSLTDRREQFF.

This sequence joins TRBV28 and TRBJ2-7, with 7 bases matching TRBD2. Looked up from germline, CDR1 is MDHEN and CDR2 is SYDVKM. V shed 5 bases and J 1 base; nucleotides not matched to a gene: 5. CDR3 length equals 14 residues. CDR3 in amino acids: CASSPTGGSYEQYF. The CDR3 DNA follows: TGTGCCAGCAGTCCCACCGGGGGGTCCTACGAGCAGTACTTC.

Remarks on this clone: The junction shows a germline mismatch at one end, possibly a read error. The rearrangement uses TRBV4-2 and TRBJ2-7; no clear D gene. Germline V gene data show CDR1 as LGHNA and CDR2 as YNFKEQ. CDR3 length equals 14 residues. The CDR3 spells CASSQDAISYGQYF. The CDR3, as DNA: TGTGCCAGCAGCCAAGATGCGATCTCCTACGGGCAGTACTTC.

In this sample, this clone turned up a few times. The rearrangement links TRBV7-9 to TRBJ2-2, with TRBD1 identical over 7 bases. J lost 6 bases, V lost 5 bases, and 3 bases had no gene match. There are 13 residues in the CDR3. Germline V CDR1 and CDR2: SEHNR, FQNEAQ (reference sequence). As DNA, the CDR3 is TGTGCCAGCAGCCGGACAGGTCCCGGGGAGCTGTTTTTT. It is translated as CASSRTGPGELFF.

This clone was picked up a small number of times. This chain connects TRBV2 to TRBJ1-1; maybe TRBD1 (6 bases). Germline CDR1 and CDR2: SNHLY and FYNNEI. This CDR3 spans 13 amino acids. The V gene lost 11 bases and the J gene lost 4 bases, with 17 bases spanning the gap. CDR3 sequence: CAGSGEGGTEAFF. The CDR3 nucleotides read TGTGCCGGTAGTGGGGAAGGGGGCACTGAAGCTTTCTTT.

V and J are TRBV29-1 and TRBJ2-1; the match to TRBD2 covers 16 bases. The CDR3 covers 17 residues. Per germline, CDR1 SQVTM and CDR2 ANQGSEA. Trimming took 4 bases from V and 4 from J; bases not matched to a gene: 7. The CDR3 reads CSVAGLAGGHRYNEQFF. The CDR3 bases are TGCAGCGTTGCGGGACTAGCGGGAGGGCATCGTTACAATGAGCAGTTCTTC.

The chain is built from TRBV5-4 and TRBJ1-1; 7 bases match TRBD1. V lost 4 bases to trimming and J lost 7 bases; unmatched junction nucleotides: 7. This CDR3 is 13 amino acids long. Per the germline V gene, CDR1 is SGHNT and CDR2 is YYREEE (reference sequence). The CDR3 coding sequence is TGTGCCAGCAGCCGCGACAGGGCTAGTGAAGCTTTCTTT. Residues: CASSRDRASEAFF.

The J gene is TRBJ1-4, the V gene TRBV6-1, with D hard to call. V lost 6 bases to trimming and J lost 2 bases, with 13 bases between them. CDR3 length equals 15 residues. The germline gives CDR1 MNHNS, CDR2 SASEGT. CDR3: CASRHQVPTNEKLFF. CDR3 DNA sequence: TGTGCCAGCAGGCATCAGGTCCCGACTAATGAAAAACTGTTTTTT.

This chain joins TRBV28 and TRBJ2-2; 9 nucleotides line up with TRBD2. Looked up from germline, CDR1 is MDHEN and CDR2 is SYDVKM. This CDR3 is 15 amino acids long. V lost 3 bases and J lost 4; bases outside the gene matches: 3. The DNA for the CDR3 is TGTGCCAGCAGTTTGGCGGGAGGGGGCACCGGGGAGCTGTTTTTT. Translating gives CASSLAGGGTGELFF.

The sample holds a few counts of this clone. The V gene is TRBV7-9, the J gene TRBJ2-7; 9 bases fit TRBD1. The CDR3 contains 15 residues. The V gene end was trimmed by 6 bases and the J gene end by 3 bases; junction bases not matched to a gene: 9. Germline V gene data show CDR1 as SEHNR and CDR2 as FQNEAQ (reference sequence). CDR3 nucleotides: TGTGCCAGCAGTTCGGCCGGGACAGGGAACTACGAGCAGTACTTC. This codes for CASSSAGTGNYEQYF. Using reference TRBV7-9 and TRBJ2-7 for the parts outside the CDR3, the full variable domain is DTGVSQNPRHKITKRGQNVTFRCDPISEHNRLYWYRQTLGQGPEFLTYFQNEAQLEKSRLLSDRFSAERPKGSFSTLEIQRTEQGDSAMYLCASSSAGTGNYEQYFGPGTRLTVT.

The gene calls are TRBV11-2 and TRBJ1-4, with D possibly matching TRBD1 (5 bases). This CDR3 is 14 amino acids long. CDR1 and CDR2 (germline): SGHAT, FQNNGV. Trimming stripped 5 bases from V and 10 bases from J, with 17 bases between. The CDR3 DNA reads TGTGCCAGCAGCCCGAGTGGGGCGGTTAGAAAACTGTTTTTT. Translated, it gives CASSPSGAVRKLFF.